In its sample, the clone carrying this TCR beta chain was seen once. This entry comes from a study of Ad26.COV2.S vaccination and SARS-CoV-2 variants. Sample treatment: roughly 18 received Ad26.COV2.S at low or high dose, single or two shots; about 5 received placebo; per-sample allocation not given. Following the first vaccine or placebo injection, samples were taken on day 63. J was trimmed by 7 bases and V by 3 bases; bases with no gene match: 5. CDR3 length equals 14 residues. Germline values: CDR1 SGHDN, CDR2 FVKESK. Using immunoSEQ multiplex PCR, the repertoire was profiled, and TCRdb retains in-frame clones only, with some absent. The table has over 450,000 clones, roughly nine tenths seen once.

Sequencing was performed on peripheral blood, taken in a trial of Ad26.COV2.S vaccine versus placebo. The chain employs TRBV14 and TRBJ1-4; 7 bases agree with TRBD1. The clonotype originates from a person aged 18-60 years who received the Ad26.COV2.S COVID-19 vaccine or a placebo. CDR3 sequence (DNA): TGTGCCAGCAGCCATGGGACAGCTGGTGAAAAACTGTTTTTT. Residues: CASSHGTAGEKLFF.